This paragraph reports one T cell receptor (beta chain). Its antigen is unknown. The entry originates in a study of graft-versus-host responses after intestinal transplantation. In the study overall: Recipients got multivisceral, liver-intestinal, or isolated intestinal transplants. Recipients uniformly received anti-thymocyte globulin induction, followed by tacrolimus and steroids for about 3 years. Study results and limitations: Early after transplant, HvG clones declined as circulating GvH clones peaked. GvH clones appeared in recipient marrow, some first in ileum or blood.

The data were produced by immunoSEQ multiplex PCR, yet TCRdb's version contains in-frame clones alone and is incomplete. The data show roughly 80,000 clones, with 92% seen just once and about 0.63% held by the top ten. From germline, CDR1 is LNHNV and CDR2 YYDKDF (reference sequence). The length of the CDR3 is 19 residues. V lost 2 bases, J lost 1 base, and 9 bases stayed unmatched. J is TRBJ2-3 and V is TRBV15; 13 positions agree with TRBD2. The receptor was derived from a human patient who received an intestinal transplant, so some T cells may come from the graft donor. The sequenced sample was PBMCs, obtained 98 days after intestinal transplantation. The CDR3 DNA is TGTGCCACCAGCAGACTTCGGACTAGCGGGGGTAGGGGCACAGATACGCAGTATTTT. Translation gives CATSRLRTSGGRGTDTQYF.